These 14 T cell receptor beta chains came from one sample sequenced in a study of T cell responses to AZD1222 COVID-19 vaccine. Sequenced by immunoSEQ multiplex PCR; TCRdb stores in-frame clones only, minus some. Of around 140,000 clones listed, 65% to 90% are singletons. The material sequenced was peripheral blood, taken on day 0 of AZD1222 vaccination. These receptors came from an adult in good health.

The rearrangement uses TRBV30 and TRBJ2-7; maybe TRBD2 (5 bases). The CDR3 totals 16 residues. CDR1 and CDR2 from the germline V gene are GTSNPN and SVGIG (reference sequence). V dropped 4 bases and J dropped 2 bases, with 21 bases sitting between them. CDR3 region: CAWTINKRSRTYEQYF. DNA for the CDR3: TGTGCCTGGACGATAAACAAGCGGAGCCGAACCTACGAGCAGTACTTC.

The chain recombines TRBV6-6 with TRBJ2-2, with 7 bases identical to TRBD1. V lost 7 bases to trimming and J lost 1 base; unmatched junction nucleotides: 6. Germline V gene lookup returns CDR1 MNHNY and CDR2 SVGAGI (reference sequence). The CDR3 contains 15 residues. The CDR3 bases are TGTGCCAGCACCGACCGGACAGGGAACACCGGGGAGCTGTTTTTT. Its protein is CASTDRTGNTGELFF.

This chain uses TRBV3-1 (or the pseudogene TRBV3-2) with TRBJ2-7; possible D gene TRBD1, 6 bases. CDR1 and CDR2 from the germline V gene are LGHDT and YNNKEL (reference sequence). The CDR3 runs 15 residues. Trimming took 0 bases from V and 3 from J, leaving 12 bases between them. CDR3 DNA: TGTGCCAGCAGCCAAGAGATGGGGGCAGTCTACGAGCAGTACTTC. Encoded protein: CASSQEMGAVYEQYF.

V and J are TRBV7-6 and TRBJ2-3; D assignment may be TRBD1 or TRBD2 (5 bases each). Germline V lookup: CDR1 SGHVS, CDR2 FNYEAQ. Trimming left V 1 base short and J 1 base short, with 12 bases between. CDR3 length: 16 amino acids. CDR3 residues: CASSLGGVVGTDTQYF. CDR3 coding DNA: TGTGCCAGCAGCTTAGGAGGGGTCGTGGGCACAGATACGCAGTATTTT.

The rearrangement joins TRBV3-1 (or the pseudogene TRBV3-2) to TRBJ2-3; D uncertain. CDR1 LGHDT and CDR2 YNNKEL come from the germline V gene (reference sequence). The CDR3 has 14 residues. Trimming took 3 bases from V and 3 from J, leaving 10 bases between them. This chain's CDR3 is CASSHSSETDTQYF. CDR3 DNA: TGTGCCAGCAGCCACTCGAGTGAGACAGATACGCAGTATTTT.

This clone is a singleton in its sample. The CDR3 region is CASVFSDRSYGYTF. The CDR3 DNA sequence: TGTGCCAGCGTGTTCTCGGACAGGTCCTATGGCTACACCTTC. This chain connects TRBV6-5 to TRBJ1-2; TRBD1 matches at 7 bases. Germline V CDR1 and CDR2: MNHEY, SVGAGI. The CDR3 is 14 amino acids. V gave up 8 bases and J gave up 4 bases; unmatched junction bases: 10.

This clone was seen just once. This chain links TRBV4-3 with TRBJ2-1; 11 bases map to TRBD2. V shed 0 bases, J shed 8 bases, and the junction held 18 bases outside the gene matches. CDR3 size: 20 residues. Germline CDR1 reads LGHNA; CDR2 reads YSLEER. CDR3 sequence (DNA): TGCGCCAGCAGCCAAGATCTCTCTTCTTTAGGTAGCGGGGGGGCCTATGAGCAGTTCTTC. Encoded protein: CASSQDLSSLGSGGAYEQFF.

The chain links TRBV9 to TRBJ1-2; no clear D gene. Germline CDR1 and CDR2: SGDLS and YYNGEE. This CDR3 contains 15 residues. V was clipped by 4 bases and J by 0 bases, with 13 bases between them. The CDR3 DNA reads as TGTGCCAGCAGCTCAACCGACACTGCTAACTATGGCTACACCTTC. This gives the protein CASSSTDTANYGYTF.

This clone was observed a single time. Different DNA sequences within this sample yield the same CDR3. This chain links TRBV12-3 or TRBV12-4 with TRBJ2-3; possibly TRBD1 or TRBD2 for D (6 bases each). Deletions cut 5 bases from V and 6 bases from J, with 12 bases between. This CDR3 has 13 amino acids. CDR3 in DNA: TGTGCCAGCAGTCTGGGGGGCTCGGATACGCAGTATTTT. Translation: CASSLGGSDTQYF.

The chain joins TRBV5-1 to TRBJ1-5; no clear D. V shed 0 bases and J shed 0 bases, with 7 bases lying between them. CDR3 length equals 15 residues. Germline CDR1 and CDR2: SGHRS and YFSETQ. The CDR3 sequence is CASSLGVDSNQPQHF. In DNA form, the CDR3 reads TGCGCCAGCAGCTTGGGAGTAGATAGCAATCAGCCCCAGCATTTT.

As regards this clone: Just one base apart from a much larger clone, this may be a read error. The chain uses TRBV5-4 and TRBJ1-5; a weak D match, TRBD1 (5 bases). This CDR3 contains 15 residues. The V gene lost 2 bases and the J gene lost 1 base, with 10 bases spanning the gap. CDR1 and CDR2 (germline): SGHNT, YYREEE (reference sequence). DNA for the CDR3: TGTGCCAGCAGCTTATGGGGGGTGAGCAATCAGCCCCAGCATTTT. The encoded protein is CASSLWGVSNQPQHF.

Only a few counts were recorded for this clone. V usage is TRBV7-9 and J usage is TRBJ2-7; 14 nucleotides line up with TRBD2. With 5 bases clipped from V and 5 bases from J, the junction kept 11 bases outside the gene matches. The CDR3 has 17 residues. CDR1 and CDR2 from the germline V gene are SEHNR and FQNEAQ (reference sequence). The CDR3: CASSRPGTSGGLDEQYF. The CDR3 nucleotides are TGTGCCAGCAGCCGACCCGGGACTAGCGGGGGTCTTGACGAGCAGTACTTC.

The DNA for the CDR3 is TGTGCCAGCAGTGAGTACAGGGGCACAGATACGCAGTATTTT. It yields the protein CASSEYRGTDTQYF. The V gene is TRBV6-1, the J gene TRBJ2-3; maybe TRBD1 (6 bases). The CDR3 runs to 14 residues. Germline CDR1 and CDR2: MNHNS and SASEGT. V lost 3 bases and J 1 base, leaving 8 bases between the germline ends.

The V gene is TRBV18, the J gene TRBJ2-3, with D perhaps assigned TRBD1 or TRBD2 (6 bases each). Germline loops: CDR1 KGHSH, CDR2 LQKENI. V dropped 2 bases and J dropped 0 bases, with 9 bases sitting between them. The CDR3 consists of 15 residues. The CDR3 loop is CASSPRGVSTDTQYF. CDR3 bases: TGTGCCAGCTCACCAAGGGGGGTTAGCACAGATACGCAGTATTTT.